This TCR beta chain emerged from a study of T cell repertoires in cytomegalovirus infection. Study details: In public TCR beta signatures, there were indications of both CMV infection and matching HLA type.

As to this clonotype: Its cognate antigen is unknown.

TCRdb reprocessed the reads with MiXCR, giving one entry per CDR3 protein. Seen here are approximately 600,000 distinct CDR3 sequences, 40% observed once, and the top ten hold around 50%. Germline CDR1 is SGHVS and CDR2 is FQNEAQ. V was pared by 5 bases and J by 0 bases, with 20 bases between. The CDR3 length is 17 residues. General study findings and limits: What dominated the ex vivo response were HLA-C-restricted CMV-specific TCR beta clonotypes. Identification of carriers of CMV plus the relevant HLA was performed using cumulative public TCR beta family frequency.

The material was cultured PBMCs, obtained from culture after CMV antigen stimulation. This TCR was recovered from a human donor in good health (CMV status not recorded). Some clones in this sample may be carry-over from other donors' samples. This rearrangement joins TRBV7-8 to TRBJ2-7; maybe TRBD1 (6 bases). The CDR3 bases are TGTGCCAGCAGCAGCGTTGGCGGACAGAGCTACTCCTACGAGCAGTACTTC. Protein: CASSSVGGQSYSYEQYF.